The clone carrying this T cell receptor (beta chain) was picked up many times. The data derive from a study of regulatory T cells in long-lasting Graves disease. Time point described: newly diagnosed GD, antithyroid drugs for less than 3 months. There was RNA extracted from PBMCs, and the TCR library was made from it. The CDR3 sequence is 15 residues long. Trimming removed 1 base at V and 5 bases at J, with 15 bases between. Arm-PCR with iRepertoire HTBI primers amplified the CDR3 regions for these TCR beta libraries. TCRdb used MiXCR to reprocess the multiplex PCR reads, holding one entry per CDR3 protein. The repertoire includes 350,000 to 450,000 distinct CDR3 sequences, about 10% of them detected once, and approximately 19% sits in the top ten. Separately, the same data were catalogued under a study of T cells in Graves' hyperthyroidism and ophthalmopathy.

The receptor comes from a woman under 30 with Graves disease. This chain uses TRBV12-3 or TRBV12-4 with TRBJ2-7; possibly TRBD2 for D (6 bases). The sample in question was peripheral blood mononuclear cells (PBMCs), obtained at new diagnosis, from a patient treated with antithyroid drugs. The CDR3, as DNA: TGTGCCAGCAGTTTAGGTACCCCGGGGAGGAACGAGCAGTACGTC. Translating gives CASSLGTPGRNEQYV.